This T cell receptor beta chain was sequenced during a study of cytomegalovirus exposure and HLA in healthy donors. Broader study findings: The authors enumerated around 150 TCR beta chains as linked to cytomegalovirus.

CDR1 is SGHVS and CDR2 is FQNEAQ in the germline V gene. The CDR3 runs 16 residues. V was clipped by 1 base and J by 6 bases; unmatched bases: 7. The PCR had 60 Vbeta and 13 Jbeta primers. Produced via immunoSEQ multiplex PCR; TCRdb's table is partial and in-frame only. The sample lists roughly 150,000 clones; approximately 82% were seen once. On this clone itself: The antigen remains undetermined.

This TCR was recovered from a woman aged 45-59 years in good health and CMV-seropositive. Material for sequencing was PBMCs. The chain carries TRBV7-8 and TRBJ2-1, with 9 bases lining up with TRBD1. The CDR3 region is CASSLGDRERSNEQFF. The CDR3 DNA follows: TGTGCCAGCAGCTTAGGGGACAGGGAAAGGAGCAATGAGCAGTTCTTC.